A single sample gave rise to the 23 T cell receptor beta chains below, sequenced in a study of shared clonotypes between healthy human individuals. Naive CD8 cells lacked CD45RO, underwent positive selection for CCR7 and left out terminally differentiated effector memory CD45RA+ cells. The protocol was immunoSEQ multiplex PCR, while the TCRdb copy is restricted to in-frame clones and leaves out a portion. The repertoire consists of hundreds of thousands of clones, with 90% to 98% occurring once and the leading ten covering around 0.25%. Specimen: naive CD8+ T cells sorted from blood. The source of these receptors is a man aged 25-45 years in good health.

Comments on this clone: The sample carries other DNA sequences with the same CDR3. The chain has TRBV7-9 and TRBJ2-1; D gene unclear. The CDR3 has 11 amino acids. Deletions cut 4 bases from V and 6 bases from J, with 4 bases between. Germline values: CDR1 SEHNR, CDR2 FQNEAQ (reference sequence). In nucleotides, the CDR3 is TGTGCCAGCAGCTCATCCAATGAGCAGTTCTTC. Protein sequence: CASSSSNEQFF.

This chain connects TRBV5-1 to TRBJ1-2, with 9 bases that match TRBD1. After removal of 4 bases from V and 8 bases from J, the junction contained 3 bases not matched to a gene. Germline V gene sequence: CDR1 SGHRS, CDR2 YFSETQ. This CDR3 is 12 amino acids long. This CDR3 is CASSQGTGGYTF. The CDR3 nucleotides are TGCGCCAGCAGCCAAGGGACAGGGGGCTACACCTTC.

Only one count was recorded for this clone. V usage is TRBV5-4 and J usage is TRBJ2-7, with 11 bases that match TRBD2. Germline-derived CDR1 and CDR2 are SGHNT and YYREEE (reference sequence). After removal of 4 bases from V and 0 bases from J, the junction contained 9 bases not matched to a gene. The CDR3 is made up of 17 amino acids. CDR3 sequence reads: CASSPGTSGTISYEQYF. The CDR3 bases are TGTGCCAGCAGCCCAGGGACTAGCGGAACCATCTCCTACGAGCAGTACTTC.

The chain is built from TRBV28 and TRBJ2-7, with D tentatively TRBD1 (5 bases). V lost 3 bases and J 2 bases, leaving 14 bases between the germline ends. This CDR3 spans 15 amino acids. CDR1 MDHEN and CDR2 SYDVKM come from the germline V gene. The CDR3 region has the DNA TGTGCCAGCAGTTTTCAGGCAGGGAATACCTACGAGCAGTACTTC. Translation gives CASSFQAGNTYEQYF.

This chain links TRBV11-2 with TRBJ1-3; D gene ambiguous. Germline V CDR1 and CDR2: SGHAT, FQNNGV. The CDR3 runs 16 residues. Trimming shortened V by 2 bases and J by 0 bases, and 11 bases separated the two germline ends. Here the CDR3 reads CASSLTPGSSGNTIYF. The CDR3 DNA reads as TGTGCCAGCAGCTTAACCCCGGGGAGCTCTGGAAACACCATATATTTT.

This clone was seen once. The V and J genes are TRBV28 and TRBJ2-2, with 12 bases identical to TRBD1. Trimming cost V 7 bases and J 4 bases; bases outside gene matches: 13. The germline V gene has CDR1 MDHEN and CDR2 SYDVKM. CDR3 size: 18 residues. In DNA form, the CDR3 reads TGTGCCAGCAAACCGGGACAGGGGGCAAAGCGGGGCACCGGGGAGCTGTTTTTT. Its protein product is CASKPGQGAKRGTGELFF. Looking up the rest from reference TRBV28 and TRBJ2-2 gives the full variable domain: DVKVTQSSRYLVKRTGEKVFLECVQDMDHENMFWYRQDPGLGLRLIYFSYDVKMKEKGDIPEGYSVSREKKERFSLILESASTNQTSMYLCASKPGQGAKRGTGELFFGEGSRLTVL.

The chain carries TRBV7-8 and TRBJ2-7, with 8 bases lining up with TRBD1. The CDR3 is 16 residues long. V shed 5 bases, J shed 0 bases, and the junction held 9 bases outside the gene matches. Looked up from germline, CDR1 is SGHVS and CDR2 is FQNEAQ. CDR3 sequence reads: CASSTPRTGSSYEQYF. The CDR3 DNA reads as TGTGCCAGCAGCACCCCTCGGACAGGGAGCTCCTACGAGCAGTACTTC.

The V and J genes are TRBV7-9 and TRBJ2-3, with D unclear. The V end lost 4 bases, the J end lost 4 bases, and 12 bases lay between the germline ends. The CDR3 has 14 amino acids. Germline V gives CDR1 SEHNR, CDR2 FQNEAQ (reference sequence). CDR3 in amino acids: CASSSPLTADTQYF. The CDR3 DNA sequence: TGTGCCAGCAGCTCCCCTCTAACTGCAGATACGCAGTATTTT.

This sequence joins TRBV4-1 and TRBJ1-5; D perhaps matches TRBD1 (6 bases). The CDR3 spans 16 residues. Germline CDR1 and CDR2: MGHRA and YSYEKL. V was cut by 0 bases and J by 3 bases, with 12 bases left in between. The CDR3 DNA reads as TGCGCCAGCAGCCAAGAATCCGGGGGCAACAATCAGCCCCAGCATTTT. Translated: CASSQESGGNNQPQHF.

The V gene is TRBV7-3, the J gene TRBJ2-7, with 8 positions matching TRBD1. Germline V CDR1 and CDR2: SGHTA, FQGTGA. Trimming took 5 bases from V and 3 from J; bases not matched to a gene: 9. This CDR3 contains 15 residues. This CDR3 is CASSRDVGTGYEQYF. The DNA for the CDR3 is TGTGCCAGCAGCCGAGATGTTGGGACAGGCTACGAGCAGTACTTC.

The DNA of the CDR3 is TGTGCCAGCAGCAGAGACAGGGGGCAAAACGAGAATGAAAAACTGTTTTTT. Residues: CASSRDRGQNENEKLFF. The chain joins TRBV7-9 to TRBJ1-4; 10 bases align to TRBD1. The trim removed 5 bases at V and 5 bases at J, leaving 11 bases unmatched. CDR1 SEHNR and CDR2 FQNEAQ come from the germline V gene (reference sequence). The CDR3 runs 17 residues. Supplemented by reference TRBV7-9 and TRBJ1-4, the full variable domain reads DTGVSQNPRHKITKRGQNVTFRCDPISEHNRLYWYRQTLGQGPEFLTYFQNEAQLEKSRLLSDRFSAERPKGSFSTLEIQRTEQGDSAMYLCASSRDRGQNENEKLFFGSGTQLSVL.

The V and J genes are TRBV4-1 and TRBJ2-1; D is unclear. The CDR3 is made up of 14 amino acids. Looked up from germline, CDR1 is MGHRA and CDR2 is YSYEKL. V was clipped by 2 bases and J by 6 bases, with 11 bases between them. The CDR3 here is CASSQLGGGNEQFF. For the CDR3, the DNA is TGCGCCAGCAGCCAACTAGGTGGCGGCAATGAGCAGTTCTTC.

V gene TRBV28 combines with J gene TRBJ1-4; possibly TRBD1 for D (6 bases). CDR3 length equals 14 residues. Germline CDR1 MDHEN, CDR2 SYDVKM. Trimming left V 5 bases short and J 7 bases short, with 14 bases between. CDR3 amino acids: CASSPRGVPEKLFF. CDR3 coding DNA: TGTGCCAGCAGTCCGAGGGGGGTCCCTGAAAAACTGTTTTTT.

V usage is TRBV29-1 and J usage is TRBJ2-2; D is perhaps TRBD1 (5 bases). Germline V gene sequence: CDR1 SQVTM, CDR2 ANQGSEA. This CDR3 is built from 16 residues. Trimming removed 0 bases from V and 5 bases from J, with 16 bases in between. CDR3 in amino acids: CSVEDRGQGETGELFF. The CDR3 bases are TGCAGCGTTGAAGATAGGGGCCAGGGTGAAACCGGGGAGCTGTTTTTT.

The V and J genes are TRBV2 and TRBJ1-2; 10 nucleotides align to TRBD1. Germline trimming cut 6 bases from V and 6 bases from J; bases unmatched to any gene: 13. CDR3 length: 16 residues. CDR1 and CDR2 (germline): SNHLY, FYNNEI. For the CDR3, the DNA is TGTGCCAGCAGCTTAACCAGGGACAGGGGTTTGAATGGCTACACCTTC. Translation gives CASSLTRDRGLNGYTF.

The chain combines TRBV27 with TRBJ2-3; TRBD2 is a possible D gene (6 bases). The CDR3 covers 15 residues. The germline gives CDR1 MNHEY, CDR2 SMNVEV (reference sequence). The V end was cut by 7 bases, the J end by 11 bases, with 25 bases between. CDR3 nucleotides: TGTGCCAGCAACTCGTTGGGGGGAGGAAGACAAATGCAGTATTTT. This sequence encodes CASNSLGGGRQMQYF.

This chain uses TRBV18 with TRBJ1-2, with TRBD1 identical over 7 bases. The J segment lost 2 bases and the V segment lost 2 bases, leaving 5 bases of the junction unmatched. Germline V gene sequence: CDR1 KGHSH, CDR2 LQKENI. This CDR3 region has 15 residues. The DNA for the CDR3 is TGTGCCAGCTCACCAACCGGGACAGAAAACTATGGCTACACCTTC. It translates to CASSPTGTENYGYTF. Full variable domain (missing parts from reference TRBV18 and TRBJ1-2): NAGVMQNPRHLVRRRGQEARLRCSPMKGHSHVYWYRQLPEEGLKFMVYLQKENIIDESGMPKERFSAEFPKEGPSILRIQQVVRGDSAAYFCASSPTGTENYGYTFGSGTRLTVV.

The chain links TRBV27 to TRBJ1-5; no reliable D call. V was shortened by 2 bases and J by 4 bases, with 9 bases between the two germline ends. Per germline, CDR1 MNHEY and CDR2 SMNVEV (reference sequence). The CDR3 runs to 14 residues. As DNA, the CDR3 is TGTGCCAGCAGTTTAAACAGTGGTAATCAGCCCCAGCATTTT. Its protein is CASSLNSGNQPQHF.

This clone was recorded only once. The chain combines TRBV27 with TRBJ2-7; the D gene could be TRBD1 or TRBD2 (5 bases each). CDR1 and CDR2 from the germline V gene are MNHEY and SMNVEV (reference sequence). The CDR3 runs to 17 residues. Trimming left V 5 bases short and J 6 bases short, with 26 bases between. CDR3 sequence: CASSLYSTGTVAFEQYF. CDR3 nucleotide sequence: TGTGCCAGCAGTCTCTACTCAACCGGGACGGTTGCATTCGAGCAGTACTTC.

The V call is TRBV4-3, the J call TRBJ2-7; the D gene is possibly TRBD2 (6 bases). Per the germline V gene, CDR1 is LGHNA and CDR2 is YSLEER. V gave up 0 bases and J gave up 2 bases, with 11 bases separating them. This CDR3 spans 15 amino acids. CDR3 sequence: CASSQEVSGAYEQYF. CDR3 DNA: TGCGCCAGCAGCCAAGAGGTATCGGGGGCCTACGAGCAGTACTTC.

The chain recombines TRBV27 with TRBJ2-3; possible D gene TRBD2, 5 bases. Germline V CDR1 and CDR2: MNHEY, SMNVEV (reference sequence). V gave up 5 bases and J gave up 6 bases, with 15 bases separating them. The CDR3 has 14 amino acids. CDR3 coding DNA: TGTGCCAGCAGTCCTCGAGGGCCGCCGGATACGCAGTATTTT. Its translation is CASSPRGPPDTQYF.

The V call is TRBV2, the J call TRBJ2-3; D gene ambiguous. This CDR3 is built from 13 residues. Trimming cost V 7 bases and J 2 bases, with 10 bases left between them. Germline V lookup: CDR1 SNHLY, CDR2 FYNNEI. Here the CDR3 DNA reads TGTGCCAGCATGACCCCGAACACAGATACGCAGTATTTT. It yields the protein CASMTPNTDTQYF.

The gene calls are TRBV7-8 and TRBJ2-7, with D possibly TRBD1 on 6 matching bases. V was trimmed by 3 bases and J by 9 bases, leaving 18 bases between them. Germline V gene data show CDR1 as SGHVS and CDR2 as FQNEAQ. The CDR3 length is 14 residues. This chain's CDR3 is CASSLQGNNVRQYF. The CDR3, as DNA: TGTGCCAGCAGCTTGCAGGGGAATAATGTACGGCAGTACTTC.